Sequencing of this T cell receptor beta chain was carried out in a study of molecular identifiers for immune sequencing clone quantification. Previously described methods and listed TCR primers were used for bulk TCR libraries. TCRdb re-called the PCR reads through MiXCR, storing one row per CDR3 protein. The sample holds 490,000 or so distinct CDR3 sequences, around a fifth seen once. This clonotype was seen only a few times. Its antigen is unidentified. The CDR3 has 17 amino acids. Germline CDR1 and CDR2: SGHAT and FQNNGV. V lost 0 bases, J lost 6 bases, and 13 bases stayed unmatched. Study findings and constraints: In cases of identical TCR molecules sharing a barcode, highly expanded clone sizes could be underestimated. Spiked Jurkat TCR RNA originating from one cell could reportedly be identified amid 850,000 to 1,000,000 naive cells. Whereas clones above 20 RNA copies held under 1% of naive-cell molecules, they held over 97% of effector molecules.

Sample: naive CD8+ T cells from blood, with Jurkat cell RNA spiked in. The subset is: FACS-sorted CD8+CD4-CCR7+CD45RA+ naive T cells. This receptor was obtained from a human donor in good health. Some libraries in this study had Jurkat cell RNA spiked in. The chain carries TRBV11-2 and TRBJ1-1; 7 bases match TRBD1. CDR3 coding DNA: TGTGCCAGCAGCTTAGAACGGGTAAGAGGGGGCGATCCTGAAGCTTTCTTT. Its protein is CASSLERVRGGDPEAFF.